A selection of T cell receptor beta chains follows, all from one sample in a study of T-cell reconstitution after alpha-beta-depleted transplantation in children. Using its own MiXCR run on the PCR reads, TCRdb lists one record per CDR3 protein. This table has more than 85,000 distinct CDR3 sequences, under 13% appearing once. The source material was PBMCs from the stem cell graft donor, sampled from the stem cell graft. These receptors were taken from a human donor who donated a stem cell graft to a child with acute lymphoblastic leukemia. Both conserved end residues are part of each CDR3. A D gene is named only where the DNA matches it firmly. The size entry is marked missing in some rows and otherwise reads once, few, many or a size class.

V	D	J	size	CDR3	DNA
TRBV20-1	TRBD1	TRBJ2-1	-	CSARVQTGGWGNEQFF	TGCAGTGCTAGGGTTCAAACAGGGGGCTGGGGCAATGAGCAGTTCTTC
TRBV29-1	TRBD2	TRBJ2-7	many	CSVCTLAGGEQYF	TGCAGCGTTTGCACCCTAGCGGGAGGCGAGCAGTACTTC
TRBV7-8	TRBD1	TRBJ2-5	many	CASSFDSGQGVETQYF	TGTGCCAGCAGCTTTGACTCAGGACAGGGTGTGGAGACCCAGTACTTC
TRBV14	-	TRBJ2-1	few	CASSYFYNEQFF	TGTGCCAGCAGCTACTTCTACAATGAGCAGTTCTTC
TRBV12-3/TRBV12-4	TRBD2	TRBJ2-4	medium-sized	CASSSGLAGSAKNIQYF	TGTGCCAGCAGTTCCGGACTAGCGGGTTCAGCCAAAAACATTCAGTACTTC
TRBV20-1	TRBD1	TRBJ1-1	many	CSAGTGNTEAFF	TGCAGTGCCGGGACAGGGAACACTGAAGCTTTCTTT
TRBV25-1	TRBD1	TRBJ1-3	many	CASNPDRGDGNTIYF	TGTGCCAGCAATCCTGACAGGGGAGACGGAAACACCATATATTTT
TRBV6-1	-	TRBJ1-4	many	CASSTRGQWDEKLFF	TGTGCCAGCAGTACGCGGGGACAATGGGATGAAAAACTGTTTTTT
TRBV15	-	TRBJ2-7	many	CATSPLIGHYEQYF	TGTGCCACCAGCCCGCTTATCGGGCATTACGAGCAGTACTTC
TRBV7-9	-	TRBJ2-3	many	CASSLGRRGDTQYF	TGTGCCAGCAGCTTAGGGAGACGGGGAGATACGCAGTATTTT
TRBV5-1	TRBD1	TRBJ2-1	many	CASSKTGSSYNEQFF	TGCGCCAGCAGCAAGACAGGGAGCTCCTACAATGAGCAGTTCTTC
TRBV7-9	-	TRBJ2-3	many	CASSLTTGGTDTQYF	TGTGCCAGCAGCTTAACGACGGGGGGCACAGATACGCAGTATTTT
TRBV7-2	-	TRBJ1-2	many	CASSPQGGYGYTF	TGTGCCAGCAGCCCGCAGGGAGGGTATGGCTACACCTTC
TRBV6-5	-	TRBJ2-7	many	CASRTGLAAYEQYF	TGTGCCAGCAGGACGGGACTTGCGGCCTACGAGCAGTACTTC
TRBV30	-	TRBJ2-2	many	CAWTVARVRPTGELFF	TGTGCCTGGACTGTTGCTCGAGTGAGGCCCACCGGGGAGCTGTTTTTT
TRBV14	TRBD2	TRBJ2-7	many	CASSPWEAGDEQYF	TGTGCCAGCTCTCCTTGGGAAGCGGGAGACGAGCAGTACTTC
TRBV7-2	TRBD2	TRBJ2-7	many	CASTSPGGGNYEQYF	TGTGCCAGCACATCACCGGGAGGAGGAAATTACGAGCAGTACTTC
TRBV7-6	-	TRBJ2-7	few	CASSLEEGTGQGRYF	TGTGCCAGCAGCTTAGAGGAGGGAACGGGCCAGGGTCGGTACTTC
TRBV6-5	TRBD2	TRBJ2-2	many	CASSYSRLAPVLHTGELFF	TGTGCCAGCAGTTACTCACGACTAGCGCCTGTCCTTCACACCGGGGAGCTGTTTTTT
TRBV29-1	TRBD2	TRBJ2-1	many	CSVDGTSGRLGFF	TGCAGCGTCGACGGGACTAGCGGGAGGTTAGGGTTCTTC
TRBV7-8	TRBD1	TRBJ2-3	many	CASSLANRGLADTQYF	TGTGCCAGCAGCTTAGCGAACAGGGGGCTAGCAGATACGCAGTATTTT
TRBV28	-	TRBJ1-5	many	CASSYALGTLGNQPQHF	TGTGCCAGCAGTTACGCACTCGGGACATTGGGGAATCAGCCCCAGCATTTT
TRBV20-1	-	TRBJ1-2	many	CSAPTASNYGYTF	TGCAGTGCCCCGACAGCAAGTAACTATGGCTACACCTTC
TRBV6-5	TRBD2	TRBJ2-7	many	CASSYDGLDREQYF	TGTGCCAGCAGTTACGATGGACTAGACCGCGAGCAGTACTTC
TRBV27	-	TRBJ1-2	many	CASSLTANYGYTF	TGTGCCAGCAGTTTGACAGCTAACTATGGCTACACCTTC
TRBV15	-	TRBJ1-4	many	CATSRGGTGEKLFF	TGTGCCACCAGCAGAGGCGGAACGGGGGAAAAACTGTTTTTT
TRBV20-1	-	TRBJ1-4	many	CSAGTTNEKLFF	TGCAGTGCCGGAACAACTAATGAAAAACTGTTTTTT
TRBV6-5	TRBD1	TRBJ1-1	many	CASSPGRQGMNTEAFF	TGTGCCAGCAGTCCCGGAAGACAGGGCATGAACACTGAAGCTTTCTTT
TRBV6-1	-	TRBJ2-5	many	CASSRPSLTDQETQYF	TGTGCCAGCAGCCGTCCGTCCTTGACGGACCAAGAGACCCAGTACTTC
TRBV29-1	-	TRBJ2-1	many	CSVDGRDNYNEQFF	TGCAGCGTTGACGGCCGGGACAATTACAATGAGCAGTTCTTC
TRBV4-3	TRBD2	TRBJ2-1	many	CASSQDSGLAGGYNEQFF	TGCGCCAGCAGCCAAGATTCGGGACTAGCGGGGGGATACAATGAGCAGTTCTTC
TRBV12-3/TRBV12-4	TRBD2	TRBJ2-1	many	CASSYPDTSESYNEQFF	TGTGCCAGCAGTTACCCAGATACTAGCGAATCCTACAATGAGCAGTTCTTC
TRBV30	-	TRBJ2-6	few	CAWRRQVLSGANGLTF	TGTGCCTGGAGGCGGCAGGTCCTCTCTGGGGCCAACGGCCTGACTTTC
TRBV20-1	TRBD2	TRBJ2-7	many	CSAQRAGGSYEQYF	TGCAGTGCTCAACGGGCGGGAGGTTCCTACGAGCAGTACTTC
TRBV2	TRBD1	TRBJ2-6	many	CASSPIRGPGANVLTF	TGTGCCAGCAGTCCAATCAGGGGGCCTGGGGCCAACGTCCTGACTTTC
TRBV20-1	-	TRBJ1-3	many	CSARDMTWRGNTIYF	TGCAGTGCTAGAGATATGACGTGGAGGGGAAACACCATATATTTT
TRBV5-1	-	TRBJ1-1	many	CASTYGTEAFF	TGCGCCAGCACCTACGGGACTGAAGCTTTCTTT
TRBV30	-	TRBJ2-5	-	CAWSVGVRETQYF	TGTGCCTGGAGTGTTGGGGTCCGGGAGACCCAGTACTTC
TRBV29-1	TRBD1	TRBJ2-7	many	CSVTLGQGVYEQYF	TGCAGCGTTACTCTGGGACAGGGGGTCTACGAGCAGTACTTC
TRBV11-2	-	TRBJ1-1	-	CASSSPAGMNTEAFF	TGTGCCAGCAGCTCCCCCGCGGGGATGAACACTGAAGCTTTCTTT
TRBV6-1	-	TRBJ2-7	many	CASSSLGKTYEQYF	TGTGCCAGCAGTAGCCTGGGGAAAACCTACGAGCAGTACTTC
TRBV5-6	TRBD1	TRBJ1-4	many	CASSLVGQGRGYEKLFF	TGTGCCAGCAGCTTGGTGGGACAGGGGAGGGGCTATGAAAAACTGTTTTTT
TRBV7-3	TRBD2	TRBJ2-7	many	CASSLSGRAGEQYF	TGTGCCAGCAGCTTAAGCGGGAGAGCTGGCGAGCAGTACTTC
TRBV27	TRBD2	TRBJ2-1	-	CATTQGAEGLAGVGYNEQFF	TGTGCCACCACCCAGGGGGCGGAGGGACTAGCGGGGGTGGGCTACAATGAGCAGTTCTTC
TRBV28	TRBD1	TRBJ2-1	many	CASSPRTGSNEQFF	TGTGCCAGCAGTCCCCGGACAGGGAGCAATGAGCAGTTCTTC
TRBV20-1	TRBD2	TRBJ2-1	many	CSARPGLAGGKSSYNEQFF	TGCAGTGCTAGACCTGGACTAGCGGGAGGGAAGAGCTCCTACAATGAGCAGTTCTTC
TRBV28	TRBD2	TRBJ2-6	many	CASSSRGEMYSGANVLTF	TGTGCCAGCAGTTCCCGGGGGGAGATGTACTCTGGGGCCAACGTCCTGACTTTC